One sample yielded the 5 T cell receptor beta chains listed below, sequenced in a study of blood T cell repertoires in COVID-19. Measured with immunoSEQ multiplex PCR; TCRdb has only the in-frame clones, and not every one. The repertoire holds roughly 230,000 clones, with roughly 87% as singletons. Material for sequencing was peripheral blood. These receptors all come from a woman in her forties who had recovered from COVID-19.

CDR3 bases: TGTGCCAGTAGTCCGACAGGGGAGAACGGCTACACCTTC. Translation: CASSPTGENGYTF. The chain recombines TRBV19 with TRBJ1-2; 8 bases are a match to TRBD1. This CDR3 comprises 13 residues. Germline V lookup: CDR1 LNHDA, CDR2 SQIVND (reference sequence). V shed 5 bases and J 8 bases; nucleotides not matched to a gene: 7.

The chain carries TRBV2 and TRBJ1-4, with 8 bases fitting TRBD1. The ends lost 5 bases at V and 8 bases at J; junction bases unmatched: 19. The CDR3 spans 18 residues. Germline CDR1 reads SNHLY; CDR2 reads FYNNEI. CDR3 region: CASSMGQMQGARREKLFF. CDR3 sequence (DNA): TGTGCCAGCAGTATGGGCCAAATGCAGGGGGCGCGAAGGGAAAAACTGTTTTTT.

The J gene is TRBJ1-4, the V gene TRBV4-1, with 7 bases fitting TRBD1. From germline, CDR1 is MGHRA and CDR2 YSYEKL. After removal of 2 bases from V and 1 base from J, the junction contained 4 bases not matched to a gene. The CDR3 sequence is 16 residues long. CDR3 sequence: CASSQPYRGTNEKLFF. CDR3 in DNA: TGCGCCAGCAGCCAACCCTACAGGGGAACTAATGAAAAACTGTTTTTT.

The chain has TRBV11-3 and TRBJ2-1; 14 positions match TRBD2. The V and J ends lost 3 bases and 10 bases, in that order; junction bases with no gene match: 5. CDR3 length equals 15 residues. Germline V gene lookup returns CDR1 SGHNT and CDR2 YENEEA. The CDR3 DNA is TGTGCCAGCAGCTTGACCGGGACTAGCGGGGGCGAGCAGTTCTTC. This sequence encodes CASSLTGTSGGEQFF.

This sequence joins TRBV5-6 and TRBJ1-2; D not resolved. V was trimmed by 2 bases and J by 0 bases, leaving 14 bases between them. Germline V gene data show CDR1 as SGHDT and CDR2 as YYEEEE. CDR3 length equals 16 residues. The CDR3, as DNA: TGTGCCAGCAGCTTCGGTACTACGCCAGCTAACTATGGCTACACCTTC. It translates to CASSFGTTPANYGYTF.